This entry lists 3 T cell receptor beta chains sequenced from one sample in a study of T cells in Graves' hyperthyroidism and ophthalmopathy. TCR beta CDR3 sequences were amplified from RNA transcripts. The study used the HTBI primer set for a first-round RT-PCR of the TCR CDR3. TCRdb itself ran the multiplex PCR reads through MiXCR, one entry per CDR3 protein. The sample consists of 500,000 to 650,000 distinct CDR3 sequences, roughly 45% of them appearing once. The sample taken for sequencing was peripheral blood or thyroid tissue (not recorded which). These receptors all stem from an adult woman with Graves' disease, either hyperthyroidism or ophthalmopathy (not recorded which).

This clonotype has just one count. CDR3 DNA: TGTGCCAGCAGCTTAGTCTGGGGCGGACCGGGGCAGCCCCAGCATTTT. This codes for CASSLVWGGPGQPQHF. The chain recombines TRBV9 with TRBJ1-5, with D possibly TRBD1 on 5 matching bases. Trimming cost V 4 bases and J 7 bases, with 21 bases left between them. CDR3 length: 16 amino acids. Germline V gives CDR1 SGDLS, CDR2 YYNGEE.

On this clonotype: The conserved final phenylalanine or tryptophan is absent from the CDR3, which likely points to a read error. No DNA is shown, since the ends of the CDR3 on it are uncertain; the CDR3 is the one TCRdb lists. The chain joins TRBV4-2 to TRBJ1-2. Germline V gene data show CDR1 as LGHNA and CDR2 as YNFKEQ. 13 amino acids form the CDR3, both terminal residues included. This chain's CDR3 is CASATRGLYGYTA.

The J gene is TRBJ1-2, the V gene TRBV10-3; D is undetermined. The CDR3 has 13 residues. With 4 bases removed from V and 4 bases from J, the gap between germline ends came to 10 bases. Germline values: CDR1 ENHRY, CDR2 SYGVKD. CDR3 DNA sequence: TGTGCCATCAGTGGAGAGAGAACCTATGGCTACACCTTC. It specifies CAISGERTYGYTF.